Each of the 25 T cell receptor beta chains below was sequenced from the same sample in a study of blood T cell repertoires in COVID-19. Assay used: immunoSEQ multiplex PCR; TCRdb lists only in-frame clones, some missing. The data show 220,000 or so clones, around 83% seen once. What was sequenced was peripheral blood. All receptors come from a woman aged 45-65 years with COVID-19, enrolled during active disease.

This chain uses TRBV19 with TRBJ1-1, with D possibly TRBD1 on 5 matching bases. Germline CDR1 reads LNHDA; CDR2 reads SQIVND (reference sequence). V was pared by 3 bases and J by 6 bases, with 14 bases between. CDR3 length: 14 residues. The CDR3: CASSMERGSSEAFF. DNA of the CDR3: TGTGCCAGTAGTATGGAAAGGGGTAGCTCTGAAGCTTTCTTT.

The chain recombines TRBV19 with TRBJ1-1, with TRBD1 as a possible D gene (5 bases). The CDR3 consists of 13 residues. The V end lost 5 bases, the J end lost 6 bases, and 13 bases lay between the germline ends. The germline V gene has CDR1 LNHDA and CDR2 SQIVND (reference sequence). CDR3 sequence (DNA): TGTGCCAGTAGTCCACTGACAGTTTCTGAAGCTTTCTTT. Its protein is CASSPLTVSEAFF. Full variable domain (outside the CDR3, taken from reference TRBV19 and TRBJ1-1): DGGITQSPKYLFRKEGQNVTLSCEQNLNHDAMYWYRQDPGQGLRLIYYSQIVNDFQKGDIAEGYSVSREKKESFPLTVTSAQKNPTAFYLCASSPLTVSEAFFGQGTRLTVV.

This clone was recorded only once. The chain is built from TRBV5-5 and TRBJ1-2; TRBD1 aligns across 9 bases. With 4 bases clipped from V and 5 bases from J, the junction kept 6 bases outside the gene matches. CDR1 is SGHKS and CDR2 is YYEKEE in the germline V gene (reference sequence). The CDR3 runs 14 residues. CDR3 region: CASSPGTGRYGYTF. DNA of the CDR3: TGTGCCAGCAGCCCCGGGACAGGGAGGTATGGCTACACCTTC.

The chain has TRBV28 and TRBJ1-1, with a possible D match to TRBD1 (5 bases). Trimming took off 6 bases at V and 6 bases at J, with 17 bases between the two ends. CDR1 and CDR2 from the germline V gene are MDHEN and SYDVKM. CDR3 length equals 14 residues. CDR3 coding DNA: TGTGCCAGCAGCCAGATAGGGGAATGGGCTGAAGCTTTCTTT. Residues: CASSQIGEWAEAFF.

The CDR3 DNA reads TGTGCCAGCAGTATCGCCCCAGGGGGCCCGAACACCGGGGAGCTGTTTTTT. Translation gives CASSIAPGGPNTGELFF. The rearrangement links TRBV28 to TRBJ2-2, with 8 bases aligning to TRBD1. After removal of 5 bases from V and 0 bases from J, the junction contained 8 bases not matched to a gene. This CDR3 is built from 17 residues. CDR1 MDHEN and CDR2 SYDVKM come from the germline V gene.

V gene TRBV9 combines with J gene TRBJ2-1, with D tentatively TRBD2 (6 bases). Trimming stripped 0 bases from V and 8 bases from J, with 9 bases between. CDR1 and CDR2 (germline): SGDLS, YYNGEE. The CDR3 totals 13 residues. For the CDR3, the DNA is TGTGCCAGCAGCGTAGCATCGGGGGATGAGCAGTTCTTC. Its translation: CASSVASGDEQFF.

This chain uses TRBV9 with TRBJ2-2, with D unclear. Germline lookup yields CDR1 SGDLS and CDR2 YYNGEE. Trimming took off 0 bases at V and 1 base at J, with 7 bases between the two ends. This CDR3 comprises 15 residues. The CDR3 loop is CASSVGTMNTGELFF. In DNA, the CDR3 is TGTGCCAGCAGCGTAGGAACTATGAACACCGGGGAGCTGTTTTTT. The whole variable domain, remainder taken from reference TRBV9 and TRBJ2-2, is DSGVTQTPKHLITATGQRVTLRCSPRSGDLSVYWYQQSLDQGLQFLIQYYNGEERAKGNILERFSAQQFPDLHSELNLSSLELGDSALYFCASSVGTMNTGELFFGEGSRLTVL.

The J gene is TRBJ1-2, the V gene TRBV5-1, with D perhaps TRBD1 (5 bases). This CDR3 is built from 13 residues. The ends were cut back, 0 bases at V and 8 bases at J, with 11 bases in the middle. Germline V gene sequence: CDR1 SGHRS, CDR2 YFSETQ. In nucleotides, the CDR3 is TGCGCCAGCAGCTTGGCCGGAGGGGAGGGCTACACCTTC. This gives the protein CASSLAGGEGYTF. Combining the CDR3 with reference TRBV5-1 and TRBJ1-2 gives the whole variable domain KAGVTQTPRYLIKTRGQQVTLSCSPISGHRSVSWYQQTPGQGLQFLFEYFSETQRNKGNFPGRFSGRQFSNSRSEMNVSTLELGDSALYLCASSLAGGEGYTFGSGTRLTVV.

This clone was observed once. The chain employs TRBV7-2 and TRBJ2-2, with a possible D match to TRBD2 (6 bases). With 5 bases removed from V and 2 bases from J, the gap between germline ends came to 15 bases. The germline gives CDR1 SGHTA, CDR2 FQGNSA. The CDR3 contains 16 residues. For the CDR3, the DNA is TGTGCCAGCAGCCCCACTAGCAGGGCTAACACCGGGGAGCTGTTTTTT. Protein sequence: CASSPTSRANTGELFF.

As DNA, the CDR3 is TGTGCCAGCAGTACGGACAGGGGTGAGCAGTTCTTC. It yields the protein CASSTDRGEQFF. This sequence joins TRBV2 and TRBJ2-1; 9 bases fit TRBD1. J gave up 9 bases and V 5 bases, and 2 bases lay outside the gene matches. The CDR3 is 12 amino acids. The germline CDR1 and CDR2 sequences are SNHLY and FYNNEI.

This chain joins TRBV30 and TRBJ1-1; no reliable D call. The germline V and J ends were trimmed by 0 bases and 1 base, with 6 bases remaining between them. Germline assignment: CDR1 GTSNPN and CDR2 SVGIG (reference sequence). The CDR3 spans 13 residues. DNA for the CDR3: TGTGCCTGGAGTGTAATGAGGAACACTGAAGCTTTCTTT. It is translated as CAWSVMRNTEAFF. The full variable domain, its missing parts supplied by reference TRBV30 and TRBJ1-1, is SQTIHQWPATLVQPVGSPLSLECTVEGTSNPNLYWYRQAAGRGLQLLFYSVGIGQISSEVPQNLSASRPQDRQFILSSKKLLLSDSGFYLCAWSVMRNTEAFFGQGTRLTVV.

This chain connects TRBV5-1 to TRBJ2-5, with 9 positions matching TRBD1. The CDR3 has 16 amino acids. Germline V lookup: CDR1 SGHRS, CDR2 YFSETQ. V lost 5 bases and J lost 1; bases outside the gene matches: 9. The CDR3: CASRVRTGVIQETQYF. DNA for the CDR3: TGCGCCAGCAGGGTTCGGACAGGGGTTATCCAAGAGACCCAGTACTTC.

This chain connects TRBV9 to TRBJ2-1; D not resolved. The length of the CDR3 is 13 residues. V lost 0 bases and J 7 bases, leaving 8 bases between the germline ends. Germline assignment: CDR1 SGDLS and CDR2 YYNGEE. The DNA for the CDR3 is TGTGCCAGCAGCGTAGACGGTATTAATGAGCAGTTCTTC. It encodes CASSVDGINEQFF. Full variable domain (rest looked up from reference TRBV9 and TRBJ2-1): DSGVTQTPKHLITATGQRVTLRCSPRSGDLSVYWYQQSLDQGLQFLIQYYNGEERAKGNILERFSAQQFPDLHSELNLSSLELGDSALYFCASSVDGINEQFFGPGTRLTVL.

The CDR3 region has the DNA TGTGCCAGCAGCCCCCTGAATGAGCAGTTCTTC. It is translated as CASSPLNEQFF. The V call is TRBV5-8, the J call TRBJ2-1, with D unclear. V gave up 4 bases and J gave up 7 bases, with 6 bases separating them. Germline CDR1 SGHTS, CDR2 YDEGEE. The CDR3 has 11 amino acids.

The CDR3 region is CASSGRQGSVGELFF. As DNA, the CDR3 is TGTGCCAGTAGTGGTCGACAGGGGTCGGTCGGGGAGCTGTTTTTT. The rearrangement joins TRBV19 to TRBJ2-2, with 8 nucleotides matching TRBD1. J was trimmed by 7 bases and V by 5 bases; bases with no gene match: 9. The CDR3 has 15 amino acids. In germline, CDR1 is LNHDA, CDR2 SQIVND (reference sequence). The full variable domain, its missing parts supplied by reference TRBV19 and TRBJ2-2, is DGGITQSPKYLFRKEGQNVTLSCEQNLNHDAMYWYRQDPGQGLRLIYYSQIVNDFQKGDIAEGYSVSREKKESFPLTVTSAQKNPTAFYLCASSGRQGSVGELFFGEGSRLTVL.

This clone appeared a single time. V gene TRBV18 combines with J gene TRBJ1-2; D remains ambiguous. Germline V gene sequence: CDR1 KGHSH, CDR2 LQKENI. Deletions cut 2 bases from V and 7 bases from J, with 5 bases between. The CDR3 runs to 11 residues. This CDR3 is CASSPSSGYTF. Here the CDR3 DNA reads TGTGCCAGCTCACCATCTTCTGGCTACACCTTC.

This chain joins TRBV6-2 or TRBV6-3 and TRBJ1-5, with a weak D call TRBD1 (6 bases). In germline, CDR1 is MNHEY, CDR2 SVGEGT. V gave up 4 bases and J gave up 7 bases, with 11 bases separating them. This CDR3 is 13 amino acids long. CDR3 sequence: CASSSNRAQPQHF. In nucleotides, the CDR3 is TGTGCCAGCAGTTCCAACAGGGCCCAGCCCCAGCATTTT.

V is TRBV5-4 and J is TRBJ2-5; 9 bases are a match to TRBD1. In germline, CDR1 is SGHNT, CDR2 YYREEE (reference sequence). This CDR3 has 15 amino acids. After removal of 0 bases from V and 0 bases from J, the junction contained 0 bases not matched to a gene. The DNA for the CDR3 is TGTGCCAGCAGCTTGGGGGACAGGGACCAAGAGACCCAGTACTTC. It is translated as CASSLGDRDQETQYF.

The V and J genes are TRBV28 and TRBJ2-3; no clear D gene. Deletions cut 5 bases from V and 14 bases from J, with 17 bases between. The CDR3 runs to 12 residues. Germline loops: CDR1 MDHEN, CDR2 SYDVKM. For the CDR3, the DNA is TGTGCCAGCAGTCCCAGTCGCGGTCGTGGGTATTTT. Residues: CASSPSRGRGYF.

This clone was found a few times. The J gene is TRBJ1-3, the V gene TRBV11-2; 9 positions match TRBD1. The CDR3 loop spans 16 amino acids. V dropped 4 bases and J dropped 2; count of bases not matched to a gene: 6. Looked up from germline, CDR1 is SGHAT and CDR2 is FQNNGV. The CDR3 nucleotides read TGTGCCAGCAGCTCCCCGGGACAGGGTGCTGGAAACACCATATATTTT. It translates to CASSSPGQGAGNTIYF.

The V and J genes are TRBV19 and TRBJ1-1; D might be TRBD1 (6 bases). V lost 8 bases and J lost 9, with 13 bases in between. In germline, CDR1 is LNHDA, CDR2 SQIVND (reference sequence). The CDR3 has 11 residues. CDR3 region: CASSGGGQAFF. The CDR3, as DNA: TGTGCCAGTTCTGGGGGGGGGCAAGCTTTCTTT.

The rearrangement uses TRBV10-3 and TRBJ2-7; 8 nucleotides agree with TRBD2. The CDR3 spans 15 residues. In germline, CDR1 is ENHRY, CDR2 SYGVKD. Trimming took 3 bases from V and 0 from J; bases not matched to a gene: 4. Here the CDR3 reads CAISDGGGTSYEQYV. CDR3 coding DNA: TGTGCCATCAGTGATGGCGGGGGGACCTCCTACGAGCAGTACGTC.

The DNA for the CDR3 is TGTGCCAGCAGCCCCTGGGGAGAGAACACTGAAGCTTTCTTT. The encoded protein is CASSPWGENTEAFF. This rearrangement joins TRBV11-3 to TRBJ1-1; no definite D call. This CDR3 is built from 14 residues. Germline-derived CDR1 and CDR2 are SGHNT and YENEEA. Trimming shortened V by 5 bases and J by 1 base, and 11 bases separated the two germline ends.

This clone occurred a few times. The V gene is TRBV2, the J gene TRBJ2-2, with 7 bases fitting TRBD1. The CDR3 totals 13 residues. Germline assignment: CDR1 SNHLY and CDR2 FYNNEI. With 7 bases clipped from V and 7 bases from J, the junction kept 6 bases outside the gene matches. CDR3 in amino acids: CASTRQGIGELFF. Here the CDR3 DNA reads TGTGCCAGCACCCGACAGGGAATCGGGGAGCTGTTTTTT.

This clone is a singleton in its sample. DNA of the CDR3: TGTGCCAGCAGCGTAGATAGGCGGAATGAGCAGTTCTTC. Protein product: CASSVDRRNEQFF. This sequence joins TRBV9 and TRBJ2-1, with unresolved D. CDR1 and CDR2 from the germline V gene are SGDLS and YYNGEE. V was clipped by 0 bases and J by 7 bases, with 8 bases between them. The CDR3 consists of 13 residues.